Following are 26 T cell receptor beta chains from one sample sequenced in a study of cytomegalovirus exposure and HLA in healthy donors. In the PCR, 60 Vbeta and 13 Jbeta primers were used. Data came from immunoSEQ multiplex PCR; TCRdb stores just in-frame clones and leaves some out. In total, the table holds almost 35,000 clones. The sample taken for sequencing was PBMCs. Every receptor here comes from a woman aged 40 to 50 in good health and CMV-seropositive.

The J gene is TRBJ2-5, the V gene TRBV5-6; TRBD1 is a possible D gene (6 bases). This CDR3 has 13 residues. From germline, CDR1 is SGHDT and CDR2 YYEEEE. Trimming took off 2 bases at V and 5 bases at J, with 10 bases between the two ends. The CDR3 coding sequence is TGTGCCAGCAGCTTTAGACAGGCTGAGACCCAGTACTTC. It specifies CASSFRQAETQYF.

This chain uses TRBV7-2 with TRBJ1-6; no clear D gene. The CDR3 runs 14 residues. The V and J ends lost 2 bases and 6 bases respectively, with 8 bases between them. Germline lookup yields CDR1 SGHTA and CDR2 FQGNSA. CDR3 protein: CASSLRRFNSPLHF. CDR3 nucleotide sequence: TGTGCCAGCAGCTTAAGGCGGTTTAATTCACCCCTCCACTTT.

The V gene is TRBV15, the J gene TRBJ2-5, with D tentatively TRBD1 (6 bases). The CDR3 totals 14 residues. V dropped 4 bases and J dropped 5 bases, with 14 bases sitting between them. Germline values: CDR1 LNHNV, CDR2 YYDKDF (reference sequence). CDR3 sequence reads: CATSTRTEWETQYF. The CDR3 nucleotides read TGTGCCACCAGCACTCGGACAGAGTGGGAGACCCAGTACTTC. The full variable domain, rest sourced from reference TRBV15 and TRBJ2-5, is DAMVIQNPRYQVTQFGKPVTLSCSQTLNHNVMYWYQQKSSQAPKLLFHYYDKDFNNEADTPDNFQSRRPNTSFCFLDIRSPGLGDTAMYLCATSTRTEWETQYFGPGTRLLVL.

This chain connects TRBV6-6 to TRBJ2-7; a possible D gene is TRBD1 (5 bases). The CDR3 totals 12 residues. Looked up from germline, CDR1 is MNHNY and CDR2 is SVGAGI (reference sequence). V lost 6 bases and J lost 6, with 12 bases in between. The CDR3 DNA reads TGTGCCAGCAGCTGGGGCCGAGCCGAGCAGTACTTC. Its protein product is CASSWGRAEQYF.

This chain links TRBV11-2 with TRBJ2-7; 9 bases match TRBD2. The CDR3 contains 16 residues. Germline values: CDR1 SGHAT, CDR2 FQNNGV. V lost 2 bases, J lost 7 bases, and 12 bases stayed unmatched. CDR3 sequence reads: CASSLSTRGRAKEQYF. The CDR3 bases are TGTGCCAGCAGCTTAAGTACTCGCGGGAGGGCGAAAGAGCAGTACTTC.

This chain links TRBV29-1 with TRBJ2-3; 10 bases agree with TRBD2. This CDR3 region has 13 residues. The germline CDR1 and CDR2 sequences are SQVTM and ANQGSEA. J was trimmed by 8 bases and V by 5 bases; bases with no gene match: 7. In DNA form, the CDR3 reads TGCAGCGTTTCTAGCGGGAGTATGGTTACGCAGTATTTT. Its protein product is CSVSSGSMVTQYF.

V is TRBV9 and J is TRBJ1-4; D call uncertain. CDR1 and CDR2 (germline): SGDLS, YYNGEE. Trimming removed 10 bases at V and 5 bases at J, with 30 bases between. The CDR3 sequence is 18 residues long. For the CDR3, the DNA is TGTGCCCCCAGCGTAGGTCCCGGGTTGGAGCCCTCAAATGAAAAACTGTTTTTT. This gives the protein CAPSVGPGLEPSNEKLFF.

The gene calls are TRBV27 and TRBJ2-5; D is undetermined. This CDR3 has 14 amino acids. V lost 1 base, J lost 3 bases, and 9 bases lay in between. From germline, CDR1 is MNHEY and CDR2 SMNVEV (reference sequence). The CDR3 nucleotides are TGTGCCAGCAGTTTATTCAACGGAGAAGAGACCCAGTACTTC. It codes for CASSLFNGEETQYF.

V and J are TRBV5-1 and TRBJ2-7, with 10 bases lining up with TRBD2. Germline V gives CDR1 SGHRS, CDR2 YFSETQ. This CDR3 region has 14 residues. Trimming at V came to 2 bases and at J to 5 bases, leaving 4 bases not matched to a gene. This CDR3 reads CASSFGLADNEQYF. CDR3 DNA sequence: TGCGCCAGCAGCTTCGGACTAGCGGACAACGAGCAGTACTTC.

The chain links TRBV29-1 to TRBJ1-6; TRBD1 aligns across 10 bases. V shed 7 bases and J 4 bases; nucleotides not matched to a gene: 13. Germline values: CDR1 SQVTM, CDR2 ANQGSEA. CDR3 size: 17 residues. The CDR3 loop is CSAIRDRGFPYNSPLHF. CDR3 DNA sequence: TGCAGCGCTATCCGGGACAGGGGATTTCCTTATAATTCACCCCTCCACTTT.

The chain combines TRBV7-8 with TRBJ1-6; unclear D gene. V dropped 6 bases and J dropped 10 bases, with 13 bases sitting between them. This CDR3 comprises 13 residues. Germline V gene lookup returns CDR1 SGHVS and CDR2 FQNEAQ. CDR3 sequence reads: CASSVPGPSPLHF. In DNA form, the CDR3 reads TGTGCCAGCAGTGTCCCGGGTCCGTCACCCCTCCACTTT.

CDR3 sequence (DNA): TGTGCCAGCAGCGCCCGAAGCGGGAACACTGAAGCTTTCTTT. It yields the protein CASSARSGNTEAFF. This rearrangement joins TRBV9 to TRBJ1-1; D unclear. The ends were cut back, 3 bases at V and 1 base at J, with 10 bases in the middle. Per the germline V gene, CDR1 is SGDLS and CDR2 is YYNGEE. The CDR3 runs to 14 residues. The variable domain in full, completed from reference TRBV9 and TRBJ1-1, reads DSGVTQTPKHLITATGQRVTLRCSPRSGDLSVYWYQQSLDQGLQFLIQYYNGEERAKGNILERFSAQQFPDLHSELNLSSLELGDSALYFCASSARSGNTEAFFGQGTRLTVV.

This chain connects TRBV9 to TRBJ1-2; 7 nucleotides line up with TRBD1. The CDR3 runs to 15 residues. V was clipped by 3 bases and J by 8 bases; unmatched bases: 13. Germline V gene lookup returns CDR1 SGDLS and CDR2 YYNGEE. The CDR3: CASSAQTGSVVGYTF. The CDR3 DNA reads as TGTGCCAGCAGCGCCCAGACAGGGAGCGTGGTAGGCTACACCTTC.

This chain links TRBV6-5 with TRBJ1-2; 11 nucleotides agree with TRBD1. The J segment lost 4 bases and the V segment lost 5 bases, leaving 6 bases of the junction unmatched. This CDR3 has 15 amino acids. CDR1 and CDR2 from the germline V gene are MNHEY and SVGAGI. CDR3 region: CASSPGQGAGYGYTF. Here the CDR3 DNA reads TGTGCCAGCAGTCCAGGACAGGGGGCTGGCTATGGCTACACCTTC.

The chain links TRBV7-2 to TRBJ2-5; D call uncertain. V lost 2 bases and J lost 4, with 11 bases in between. There are 14 residues in the CDR3. Germline V gives CDR1 SGHTA, CDR2 FQGNSA. The CDR3 spells CASSLSFTGETQYF. DNA for the CDR3: TGTGCCAGCAGCTTATCGTTTACGGGAGAGACCCAGTACTTC.

In regard to this clone: The sample contains more than one DNA sequence encoding this CDR3. This sequence joins TRBV14 and TRBJ1-4; D ambiguous. There are 14 residues in the CDR3. V was pared by 0 bases and J by 11 bases, with 13 bases between. Germline-derived CDR1 and CDR2 are SGHDN and FVKESK. The CDR3 reads CASSQDFRGGKLFF. The CDR3 nucleotides read TGTGCCAGCAGCCAAGATTTTCGGGGAGGGAAACTGTTTTTT.

The CDR3 bases are TGCGCCAGCAGCCAAACTAGCGGGGGCAAGAACACCGGGGAGCTGTTTTTT. Its translation: CASSQTSGGKNTGELFF. This chain joins TRBV4-1 and TRBJ2-2, with TRBD2 matching over 11 bases. Germline trimming cut 2 bases from V and 1 base from J; bases unmatched to any gene: 3. CDR3 length equals 17 residues. Germline V gives CDR1 MGHRA, CDR2 YSYEKL.

V and J are TRBV11-2 and TRBJ2-4, with 9 bases lining up with TRBD1. Germline CDR1 and CDR2: SGHAT and FQNNGV. V lost 5 bases, J lost 8 bases, and 13 bases stayed unmatched. The CDR3 length is 16 residues. The CDR3 coding sequence is TGTGCCAGCAGCACCGTGGGACAGGGCGGTTTGTACATTCAGTACTTC. This codes for CASSTVGQGGLYIQYF.

This chain connects TRBV5-1 to TRBJ2-3; TRBD2 is a possible D gene (7 bases). The CDR3 has 14 amino acids. Germline V CDR1 and CDR2: SGHRS, YFSETQ. The V end lost 6 bases, the J end lost 4 bases, and 15 bases lay between the germline ends. DNA for the CDR3: TGCGCCAGCAATAGGGGGGGTTTCCCAGATACGCAGTATTTT. This gives the protein CASNRGGFPDTQYF.

The rearrangement joins TRBV5-1 to TRBJ1-2; possibly TRBD1 for D (6 bases). The CDR3 totals 14 residues. CDR1 is SGHRS and CDR2 is YFSETQ in the germline V gene. V lost 0 bases, J lost 4 bases, and 10 bases lay in between. The CDR3 protein is CASSLVQGSYGYTF. The CDR3 DNA sequence: TGCGCCAGCAGCTTGGTACAGGGAAGCTATGGCTACACCTTC.

This chain joins TRBV29-1 and TRBJ1-5, with 9 bases identical to TRBD1. The length of the CDR3 is 11 residues. The trim removed 3 bases at V and 13 bases at J, leaving 4 bases unmatched. Germline V lookup: CDR1 SQVTM, CDR2 ANQGSEA. The CDR3 region is CSVEGQGLQHF. CDR3 nucleotides: TGCAGCGTTGAGGGACAGGGCCTTCAGCATTTT.

The V gene is TRBV5-1, the J gene TRBJ2-3, with TRBD1 identical over 10 bases. Germline V CDR1 and CDR2: SGHRS, YFSETQ. The CDR3 covers 17 residues. Trimming took 3 bases from V and 1 from J; bases not matched to a gene: 8. This CDR3 is CASSSDRGLAGTDTQYF. The CDR3 DNA follows: TGCGCCAGCAGCTCGGACAGGGGGTTGGCTGGCACAGATACGCAGTATTTT. Drawing the rest from reference TRBV5-1 and TRBJ2-3, the complete variable domain is KAGVTQTPRYLIKTRGQQVTLSCSPISGHRSVSWYQQTPGQGLQFLFEYFSETQRNKGNFPGRFSGRQFSNSRSEMNVSTLELGDSALYLCASSSDRGLAGTDTQYFGPGTRLTVL.

J is TRBJ2-2 and V is TRBV27; no reliable D call. Trimming cost V 7 bases and J 0 bases, with 9 bases left between them. The germline CDR1 and CDR2 sequences are MNHEY and SMNVEV (reference sequence). This CDR3 has 14 residues. Here the CDR3 reads CASTPSANTGELFF. DNA of the CDR3: TGTGCCAGCACCCCCTCAGCGAACACCGGGGAGCTGTTTTTT.

Here the CDR3 reads CASSPLSTGDSRGTEAFF. CDR3 DNA: TGTGCCAGCAGCCCGCTATCGACAGGGGACTCCAGGGGGACTGAAGCTTTCTTT. This chain connects TRBV14 to TRBJ1-1, with 8 bases lining up with TRBD1. J gave up 5 bases and V 4 bases, and 18 bases lay outside the gene matches. The CDR3 sequence is 18 residues long. Looked up from germline, CDR1 is SGHDN and CDR2 is FVKESK. Filled out from reference TRBV14 and TRBJ1-1, the complete variable domain reads EAGVTQFPSHSVIEKGQTVTLRCDPISGHDNLYWYRRVMGKEIKFLLHFVKESKQDESGMPNNRFLAERTGGTYSTLKVQPAELEDSGVYFCASSPLSTGDSRGTEAFFGQGTRLTVV.

In DNA form, the CDR3 reads TGCGCCAGCAGCTTGGGGCATCCCACCGGGGAGCTGTTTTTT. Its translation: CASSLGHPTGELFF. This chain connects TRBV5-1 to TRBJ2-2; D unresolved. The V end was cut by 0 bases, the J end by 4 bases, with 7 bases between. The germline V gene encodes CDR1 SGHRS and CDR2 YFSETQ. The CDR3 covers 14 residues.

The V and J genes are TRBV15 and TRBJ1-1, with 8 bases aligning to TRBD1. Per the germline V gene, CDR1 is LNHNV and CDR2 is YYDKDF (reference sequence). V lost 2 bases, J lost 3 bases, and 8 bases stayed unmatched. CDR3 length equals 16 residues. In nucleotides, the CDR3 is TGTGCCACCAGCAGACCTAAGGACAGGGAGGACACTGAAGCTTTCTTT. It is translated as CATSRPKDREDTEAFF.